Below, one T cell receptor (beta chain) is given with its context. The antigen is not known. This entry comes from a study of T cell repertoires in cytomegalovirus infection. Study as a whole: Matching HLA type, along with CMV infection, was indicated by public TCR beta signatures. Broader study findings: There were HLA-C-restricted CMV-specific TCR beta clonotypes dominating the ex vivo response.

There are 15 residues in the CDR3. The germline V gene has CDR1 DFQATT and CDR2 SNEGSKA (reference sequence). Trimming removed 6 bases at V and 3 bases at J, with 21 bases between. Using its own MiXCR run on the reads, TCRdb lists one record per CDR3 protein. The table shows 250,000 to 350,000 distinct CDR3 sequences, with roughly 26% occurring only once. This clonotype was sampled from a human donor in good health (CMV status not recorded). Some clones in this sample may be carry-over from other donors' samples. The rearrangement joins TRBV20-1 to TRBJ2-7, with D uncertain. The source material was PBMCs. The CDR3 region has the DNA TGCAGTGCCTACCCGGCCCAGAAGGTTGACTACGAGCAGTACTTC. It is translated as CSAYPAQKVDYEQYF.